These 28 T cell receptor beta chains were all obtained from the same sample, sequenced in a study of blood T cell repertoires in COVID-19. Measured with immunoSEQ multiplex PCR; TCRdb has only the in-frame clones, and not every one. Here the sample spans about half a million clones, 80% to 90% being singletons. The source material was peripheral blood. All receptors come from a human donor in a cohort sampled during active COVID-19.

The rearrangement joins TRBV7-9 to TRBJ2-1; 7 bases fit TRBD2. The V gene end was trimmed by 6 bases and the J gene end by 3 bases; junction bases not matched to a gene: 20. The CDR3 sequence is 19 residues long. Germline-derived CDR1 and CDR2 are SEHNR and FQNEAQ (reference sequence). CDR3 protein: CASSPLSVMAGAVYNEQFF. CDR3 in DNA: TGTGCCAGCAGTCCTCTTTCCGTTATGGCGGGAGCGGTCTACAATGAGCAGTTCTTC.

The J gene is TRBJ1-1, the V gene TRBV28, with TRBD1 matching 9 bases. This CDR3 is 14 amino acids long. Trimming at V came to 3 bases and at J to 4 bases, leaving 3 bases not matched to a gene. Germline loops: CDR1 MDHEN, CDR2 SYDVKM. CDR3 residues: CASSFTDRGTEAFF. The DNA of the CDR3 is TGTGCCAGCAGTTTTACGGACAGGGGCACTGAAGCTTTCTTT.

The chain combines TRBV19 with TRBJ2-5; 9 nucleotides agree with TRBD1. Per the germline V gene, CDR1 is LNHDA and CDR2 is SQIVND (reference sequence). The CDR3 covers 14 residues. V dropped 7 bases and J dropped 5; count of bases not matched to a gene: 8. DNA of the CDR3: TGTGCCAGTACCGTACAGGGGGCATCGGAGACCCAGTACTTC. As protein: CASTVQGASETQYF.

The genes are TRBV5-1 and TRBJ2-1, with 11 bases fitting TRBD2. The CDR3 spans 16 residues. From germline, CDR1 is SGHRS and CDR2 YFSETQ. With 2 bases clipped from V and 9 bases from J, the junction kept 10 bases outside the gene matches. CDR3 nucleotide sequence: TGCGCCAGCAGCTTACTACTAGCGGGAGTCCTCAGTGAGCAGTTCTTC. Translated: CASSLLLAGVLSEQFF.

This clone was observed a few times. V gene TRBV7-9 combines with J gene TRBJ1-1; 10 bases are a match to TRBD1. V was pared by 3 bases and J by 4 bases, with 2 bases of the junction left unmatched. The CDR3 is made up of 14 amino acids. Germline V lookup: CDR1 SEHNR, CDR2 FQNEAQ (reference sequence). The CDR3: CASSLRQGATEAFF. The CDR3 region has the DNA TGTGCCAGCAGCTTGAGACAGGGGGCCACTGAAGCTTTCTTT.

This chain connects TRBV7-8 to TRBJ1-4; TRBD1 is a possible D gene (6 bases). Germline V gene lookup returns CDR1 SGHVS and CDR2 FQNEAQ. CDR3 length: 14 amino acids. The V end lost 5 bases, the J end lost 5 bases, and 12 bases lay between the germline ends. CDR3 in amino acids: CASSHRDRNEKLFF. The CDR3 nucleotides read TGTGCCAGCAGCCACAGGGACCGGAATGAAAAACTGTTTTTT.

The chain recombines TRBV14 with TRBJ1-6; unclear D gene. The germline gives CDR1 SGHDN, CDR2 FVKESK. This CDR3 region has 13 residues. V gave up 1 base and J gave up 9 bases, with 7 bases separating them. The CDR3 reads CASSQASGSPLHF. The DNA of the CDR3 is TGTGCCAGCAGCCAAGCCAGTGGTTCACCCCTCCACTTT.

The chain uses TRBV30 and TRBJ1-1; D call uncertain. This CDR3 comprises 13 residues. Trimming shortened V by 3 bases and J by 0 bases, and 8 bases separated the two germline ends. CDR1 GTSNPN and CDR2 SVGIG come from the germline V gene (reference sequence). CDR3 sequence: CAWRVNMNTEAFF. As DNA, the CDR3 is TGTGCCTGGAGGGTCAACATGAACACTGAAGCTTTCTTT.

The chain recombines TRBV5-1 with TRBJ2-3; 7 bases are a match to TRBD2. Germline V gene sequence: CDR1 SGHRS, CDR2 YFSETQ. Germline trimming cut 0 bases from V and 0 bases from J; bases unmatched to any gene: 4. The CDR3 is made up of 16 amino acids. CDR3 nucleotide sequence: TGCGCCAGCAGCTTGGAGGGCGGGGGTAGCACAGATACGCAGTATTTT. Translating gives CASSLEGGGSTDTQYF.

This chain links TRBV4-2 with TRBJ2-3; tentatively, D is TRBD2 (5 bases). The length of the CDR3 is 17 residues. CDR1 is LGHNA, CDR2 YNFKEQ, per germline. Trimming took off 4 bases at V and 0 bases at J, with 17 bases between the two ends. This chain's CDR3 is CASSPEVISGSTDTQYF. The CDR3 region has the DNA TGTGCCAGCAGCCCCGAGGTTATCAGCGGCAGCACAGATACGCAGTATTTT.

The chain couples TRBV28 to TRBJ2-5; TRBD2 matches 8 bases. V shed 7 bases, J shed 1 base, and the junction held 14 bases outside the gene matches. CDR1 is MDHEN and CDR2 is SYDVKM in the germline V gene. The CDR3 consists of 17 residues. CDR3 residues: CASITKGAGVGQETQYF. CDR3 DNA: TGTGCCAGCATCACTAAGGGAGCGGGAGTGGGCCAAGAGACCCAGTACTTC.

The CDR3 DNA is TGTGCCAGCAGCTTGGGGCTAGCGGGATCAGATACGCAGTATTTT. Protein product: CASSLGLAGSDTQYF. The chain couples TRBV5-6 to TRBJ2-3; 9 nucleotides line up with TRBD2. The CDR3 contains 15 residues. Germline-derived CDR1 and CDR2 are SGHDT and YYEEEE. V dropped 0 bases and J dropped 4; count of bases not matched to a gene: 3.

The CDR3 protein is CASSESWGNTEAFF. For the CDR3, the DNA is TGTGCCAGCAGTGAATCGTGGGGCAACACTGAAGCTTTCTTT. The chain is built from TRBV6-1 and TRBJ1-1; TRBD1 is a possible D gene (5 bases). Looked up from germline, CDR1 is MNHNS and CDR2 is SASEGT. The length of the CDR3 is 14 residues. With 2 bases removed from V and 2 bases from J, the gap between germline ends came to 9 bases.

The chain's CDR3 is CATKSGGDGDEQFF. The CDR3 nucleotides read TGTGCCACCAAGTCGGGCGGGGACGGGGATGAGCAGTTCTTC. V gene TRBV24-1 combines with J gene TRBJ2-1; possible D gene TRBD2, 6 bases. Germline V lookup: CDR1 KGHDR, CDR2 SFDVKD. V lost 8 bases to trimming and J lost 8 bases, with 18 bases between them. The CDR3 length is 14 residues.

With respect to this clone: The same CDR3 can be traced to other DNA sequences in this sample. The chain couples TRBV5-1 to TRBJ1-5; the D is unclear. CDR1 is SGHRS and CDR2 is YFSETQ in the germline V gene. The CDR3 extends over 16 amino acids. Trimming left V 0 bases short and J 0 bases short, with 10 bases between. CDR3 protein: CASSLDPGNSNQPQHF. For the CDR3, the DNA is TGCGCCAGCAGCTTGGACCCCGGGAATAGCAATCAGCCCCAGCATTTT.

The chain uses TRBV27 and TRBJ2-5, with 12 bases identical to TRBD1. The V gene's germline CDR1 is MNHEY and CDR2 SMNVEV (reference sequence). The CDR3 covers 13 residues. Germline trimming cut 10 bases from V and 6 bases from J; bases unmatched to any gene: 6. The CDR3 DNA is TGTGCCACCGGGACAGGGGGCGTCAAGACCCAGTACTTC. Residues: CATGTGGVKTQYF.

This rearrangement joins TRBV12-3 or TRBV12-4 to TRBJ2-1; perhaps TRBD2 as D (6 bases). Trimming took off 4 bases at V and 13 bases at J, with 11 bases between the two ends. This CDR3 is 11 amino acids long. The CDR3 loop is CASSYSGTQFF. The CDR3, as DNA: TGTGCCAGCAGTTACTCCGGGACTCAGTTCTTC.

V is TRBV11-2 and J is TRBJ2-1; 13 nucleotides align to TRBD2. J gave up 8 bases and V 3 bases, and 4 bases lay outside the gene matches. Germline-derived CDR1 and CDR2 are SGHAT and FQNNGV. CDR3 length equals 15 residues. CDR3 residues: CASSLRLAGGHEQFF. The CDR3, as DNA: TGTGCCAGCAGCTTGAGACTAGCGGGAGGCCATGAGCAGTTCTTC. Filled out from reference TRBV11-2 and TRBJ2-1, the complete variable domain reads EAGVAQSPRYKIIEKRQSVAFWCNPISGHATLYWYQQILGQGPKLLIQFQNNGVVDDSQLPKDRFSAERLKGVDSTLKIQPAKLEDSAVYLCASSLRLAGGHEQFFGPGTRLTVL.

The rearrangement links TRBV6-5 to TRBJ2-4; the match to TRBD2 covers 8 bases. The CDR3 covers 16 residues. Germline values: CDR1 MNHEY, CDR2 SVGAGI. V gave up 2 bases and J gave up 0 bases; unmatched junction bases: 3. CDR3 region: CASSYGAGAAKNIQYF. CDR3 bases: TGTGCCAGCAGTTACGGAGCGGGAGCAGCCAAAAACATTCAGTACTTC.

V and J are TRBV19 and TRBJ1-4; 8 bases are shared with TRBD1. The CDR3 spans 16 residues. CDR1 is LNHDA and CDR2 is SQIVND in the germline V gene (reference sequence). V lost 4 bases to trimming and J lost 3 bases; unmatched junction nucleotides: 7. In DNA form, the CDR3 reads TGTGCCAGTAGTACCCTCGACAGGGGCGCTAATGAAAAACTGTTTTTT. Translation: CASSTLDRGANEKLFF. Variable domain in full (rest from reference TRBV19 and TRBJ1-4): DGGITQSPKYLFRKEGQNVTLSCEQNLNHDAMYWYRQDPGQGLRLIYYSQIVNDFQKGDIAEGYSVSREKKESFPLTVTSAQKNPTAFYLCASSTLDRGANEKLFFGSGTQLSVL.

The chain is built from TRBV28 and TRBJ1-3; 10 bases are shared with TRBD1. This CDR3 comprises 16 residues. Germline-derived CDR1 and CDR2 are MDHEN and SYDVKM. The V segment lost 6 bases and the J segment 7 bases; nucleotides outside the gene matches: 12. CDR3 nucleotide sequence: TGTGCCAGCAGCCTTCTACCGAGACAGGGGGCGAACACCATATATTTT. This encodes CASSLLPRQGANTIYF.

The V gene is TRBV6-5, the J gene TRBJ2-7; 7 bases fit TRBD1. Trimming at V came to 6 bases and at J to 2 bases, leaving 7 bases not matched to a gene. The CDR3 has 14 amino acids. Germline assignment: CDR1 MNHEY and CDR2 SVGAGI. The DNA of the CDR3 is TGTGCCAGCAGCCCGACAGGGAACACCTACGAGCAGTACTTC. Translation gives CASSPTGNTYEQYF.

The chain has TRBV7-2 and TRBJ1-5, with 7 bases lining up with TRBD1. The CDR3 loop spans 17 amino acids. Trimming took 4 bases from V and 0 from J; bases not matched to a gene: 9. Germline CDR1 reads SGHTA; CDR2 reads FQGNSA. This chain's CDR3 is CASSSASDRFSNQPQHF. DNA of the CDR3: TGTGCCAGCAGCTCTGCCTCGGACAGGTTTAGCAATCAGCCCCAGCATTTT.

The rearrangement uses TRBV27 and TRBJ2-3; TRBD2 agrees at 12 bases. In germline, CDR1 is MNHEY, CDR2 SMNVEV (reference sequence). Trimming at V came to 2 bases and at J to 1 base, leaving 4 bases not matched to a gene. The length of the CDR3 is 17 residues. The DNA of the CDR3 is TGTGCCAGCAGTTTAGGACTAGCGGGACCCGGCACAGATACGCAGTATTTT. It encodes CASSLGLAGPGTDTQYF.

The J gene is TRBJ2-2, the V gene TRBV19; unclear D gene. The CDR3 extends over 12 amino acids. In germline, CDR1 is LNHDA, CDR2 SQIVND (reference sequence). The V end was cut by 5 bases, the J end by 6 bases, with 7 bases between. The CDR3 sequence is CASSPLAGELFF. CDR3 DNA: TGTGCCAGTAGTCCCCTAGCCGGGGAGCTGTTTTTT.

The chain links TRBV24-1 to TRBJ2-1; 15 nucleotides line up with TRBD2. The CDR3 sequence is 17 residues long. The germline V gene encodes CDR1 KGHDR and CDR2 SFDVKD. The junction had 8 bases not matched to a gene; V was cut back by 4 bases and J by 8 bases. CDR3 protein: CATSDPGTSGRRDEQFF. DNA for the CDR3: TGTGCCACCAGTGACCCGGGGACTAGCGGGAGGAGGGATGAGCAGTTCTTC.

CDR3 bases: TGTGCCAGCAGCTCAGGACAGGGGATCTACGAGCAGTACTTC. Translated, it gives CASSSGQGIYEQYF. The chain recombines TRBV5-8 with TRBJ2-7; 9 nucleotides align to TRBD1. The length of the CDR3 is 14 residues. With V trimmed by 3 bases and J by 3 bases, 4 bases remained unmatched. Germline V gene sequence: CDR1 SGHTS, CDR2 YDEGEE.

This CDR3 reads CASLGQTYTGELFF. The CDR3 nucleotides are TGTGCCAGTCTCGGACAGACCTACACCGGGGAGCTGTTTTTT. The chain couples TRBV19 to TRBJ2-2, with TRBD1 as a possible D gene (6 bases). In germline, CDR1 is LNHDA, CDR2 SQIVND (reference sequence). The CDR3 is 14 amino acids. V gave up 8 bases and J gave up 3 bases, with 13 bases separating them. Together with reference TRBV19 and TRBJ2-2, the CDR3 gives the full variable domain: DGGITQSPKYLFRKEGQNVTLSCEQNLNHDAMYWYRQDPGQGLRLIYYSQIVNDFQKGDIAEGYSVSREKKESFPLTVTSAQKNPTAFYLCASLGQTYTGELFFGEGSRLTVL.